This T cell receptor beta chain appears in the sequencing data of a study of early T cells in non-severe SARS-CoV-2 infection. Trimming pared 6 bases from V and 7 bases from J, leaving 20 bases between. The CDR3 loop spans 15 amino acids. This clonotype has a count of ten or more. From the 5' RACE reads, TCRdb called clonotypes with MiXCR, one entry per CDR3 protein. The data hold 26,000 or so distinct CDR3 sequences, with just over 4% observed a single time. Sequencing was done on a sample of whole blood. This TCR was sampled from an adult who was a healthcare worker with PCR-confirmed SARS-CoV-2 infection or an uninfected control (not recorded which). The V call is TRBV12-3 or TRBV12-4, the J call TRBJ2-3; D possibly corresponds to TRBD2 (5 bases). The CDR3 DNA is TGTGCCAGCAGCCCCCAAACCGGACTTCGGAATACGCAGTATTTT. Amino acid sequence: CASSPQTGLRNTQYF.